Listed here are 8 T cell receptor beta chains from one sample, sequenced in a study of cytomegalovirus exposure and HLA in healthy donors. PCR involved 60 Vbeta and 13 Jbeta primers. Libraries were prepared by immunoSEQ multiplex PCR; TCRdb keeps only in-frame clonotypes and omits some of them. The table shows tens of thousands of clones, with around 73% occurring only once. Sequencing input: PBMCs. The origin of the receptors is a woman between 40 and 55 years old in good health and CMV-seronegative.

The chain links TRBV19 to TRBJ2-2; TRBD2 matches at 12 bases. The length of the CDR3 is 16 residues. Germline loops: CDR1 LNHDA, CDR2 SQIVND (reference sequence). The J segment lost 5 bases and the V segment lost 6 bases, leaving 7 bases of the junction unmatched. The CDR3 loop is CASSPTSGRLTGELFF. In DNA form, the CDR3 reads TGTGCCAGTAGCCCAACTAGCGGGAGGTTAACCGGGGAGCTGTTTTTT.

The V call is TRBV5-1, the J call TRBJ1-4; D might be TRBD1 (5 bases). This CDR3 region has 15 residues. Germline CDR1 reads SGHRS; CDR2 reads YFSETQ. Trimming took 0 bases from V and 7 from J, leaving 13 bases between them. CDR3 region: CASSLDRPQGEKLFF. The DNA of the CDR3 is TGCGCCAGCAGCTTGGACAGACCCCAGGGTGAAAAACTGTTTTTT.

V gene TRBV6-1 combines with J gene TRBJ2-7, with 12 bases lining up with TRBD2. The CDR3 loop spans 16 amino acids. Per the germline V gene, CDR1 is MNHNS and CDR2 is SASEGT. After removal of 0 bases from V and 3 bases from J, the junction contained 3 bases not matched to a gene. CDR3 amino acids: CASSEAGTSGFYEQYF. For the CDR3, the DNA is TGTGCCAGCAGTGAAGCGGGGACTAGCGGGTTCTACGAGCAGTACTTC.

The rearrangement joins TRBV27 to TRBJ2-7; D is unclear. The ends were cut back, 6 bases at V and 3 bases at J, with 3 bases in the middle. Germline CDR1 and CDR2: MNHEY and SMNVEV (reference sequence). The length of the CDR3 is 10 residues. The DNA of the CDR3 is TGTGCCAGCAGCCACTACGAGCAGTACTTC. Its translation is CASSHYEQYF.

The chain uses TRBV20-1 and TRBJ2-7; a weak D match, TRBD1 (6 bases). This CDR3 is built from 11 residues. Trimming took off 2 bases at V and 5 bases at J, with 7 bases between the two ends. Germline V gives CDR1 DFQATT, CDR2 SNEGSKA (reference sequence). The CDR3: CSARQGNEQYF. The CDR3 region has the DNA TGCAGTGCTAGACAGGGGAACGAGCAGTACTTC.

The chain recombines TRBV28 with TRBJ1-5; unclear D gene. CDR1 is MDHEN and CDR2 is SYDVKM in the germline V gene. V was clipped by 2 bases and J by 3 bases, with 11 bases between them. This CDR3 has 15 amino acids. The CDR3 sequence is CASSLGGLFNQPQHF. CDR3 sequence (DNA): TGTGCCAGCAGTTTAGGAGGGCTTTTCAATCAGCCCCAGCATTTT.

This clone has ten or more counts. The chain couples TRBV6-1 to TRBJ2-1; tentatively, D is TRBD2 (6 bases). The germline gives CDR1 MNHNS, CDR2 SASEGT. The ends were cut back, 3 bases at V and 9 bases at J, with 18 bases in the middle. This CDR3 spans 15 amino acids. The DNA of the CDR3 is TGTGCCAGCAGTGACCAACGGGAGCTCCCCAGTGAGCAGTTCTTC. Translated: CASSDQRELPSEQFF.

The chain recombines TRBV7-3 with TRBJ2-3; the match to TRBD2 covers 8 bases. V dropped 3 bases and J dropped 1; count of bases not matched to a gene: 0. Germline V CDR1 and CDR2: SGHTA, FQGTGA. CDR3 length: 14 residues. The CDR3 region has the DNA TGTGCCAGCAGCTTGACTAGCGGCACAGATACGCAGTATTTT. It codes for CASSLTSGTDTQYF.